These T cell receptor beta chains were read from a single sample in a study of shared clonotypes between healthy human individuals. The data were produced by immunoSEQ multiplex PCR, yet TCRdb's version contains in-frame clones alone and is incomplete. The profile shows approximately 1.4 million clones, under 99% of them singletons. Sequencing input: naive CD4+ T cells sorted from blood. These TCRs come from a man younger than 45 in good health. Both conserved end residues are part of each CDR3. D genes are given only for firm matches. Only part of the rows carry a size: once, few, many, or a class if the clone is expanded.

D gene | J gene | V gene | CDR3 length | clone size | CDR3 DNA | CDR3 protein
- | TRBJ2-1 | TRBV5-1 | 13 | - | TGCGCCAGCAGCTTGCAGGGGAACCATGAGCAGTTCTTC | CASSLQGNHEQFF
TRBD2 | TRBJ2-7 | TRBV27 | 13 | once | TGTGCCAGCGGACTAGCGCCCTCCTACGAGCAGTACTTC | CASGLAPSYEQYF
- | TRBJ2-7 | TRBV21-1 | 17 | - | TGTGCCAGCAAGAAGGGACGGGACAGGGGACGCCGGTACGAGCAGTACTTC | CASKKGRDRGRRYEQYF
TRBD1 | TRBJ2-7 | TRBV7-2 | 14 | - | TGTGCCAGCACCCCCGACAGGGTTTTGGACGAGCAGTACTTC | CASTPDRVLDEQYF
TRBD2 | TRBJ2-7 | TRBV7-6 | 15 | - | TGTGCCAGCAGCTCCCGTTCTAGCGGGATCCACGAGCAGTACTTC | CASSSRSSGIHEQYF
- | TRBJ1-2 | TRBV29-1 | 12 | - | TGCAGCGTGACGGCAGGATTCGATGGCTACACCTTC | CSVTAGFDGYTF
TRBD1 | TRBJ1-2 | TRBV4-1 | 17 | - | TGCGCCAGCAGCCAAGAAAGGGTGGCAGGACAGGGAGATGGCTACACCTTC | CASSQERVAGQGDGYTF
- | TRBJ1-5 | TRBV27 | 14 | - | TGTGCCAGCAGGAGGTTCGGGAGAAATCAGCCCCAGCATTTT | CASRRFGRNQPQHF
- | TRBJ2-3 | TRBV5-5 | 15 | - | TGTGCCAGCAGCTCTCCGACAGGAGGCACAGATACGCAGTATTTT | CASSSPTGGTDTQYF
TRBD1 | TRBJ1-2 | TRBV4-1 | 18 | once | TGCGCCAGCAGCCAAGATCTTACCGGGACAGGGGTTAACTATGGCTACACCTTC | CASSQDLTGTGVNYGYTF
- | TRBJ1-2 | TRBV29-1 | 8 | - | TGCAGCGTTGGGGCAGTCACCTTC | CSVGAVTF
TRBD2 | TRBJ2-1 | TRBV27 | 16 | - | TGTGCCAGCAGTTTATTGGGACTAGGGAGTTTCAATGAGCAGTTCTTC | CASSLLGLGSFNEQFF
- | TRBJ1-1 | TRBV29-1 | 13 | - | TGCAGCGTTGAAGAGGATAAGAACACTGAAGCTTTCTTT | CSVEEDKNTEAFF
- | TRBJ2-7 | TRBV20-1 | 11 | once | TGCAGTGCTAGTCCTGGGGACGAGCAGTACTTC | CSASPGDEQYF